The rows below give T cell receptor beta chains drawn from one sample of a study of identical twins. Using its own MiXCR run on the 5' RACE reads, TCRdb lists one record per CDR3 protein. The data contain some 560,000 distinct CDR3 sequences, roughly 9.9% of them singletons. The same data also contributed to another study, on yellow fever vaccine responses in identical twins.

Sequencing was done on a sample of PBMCs. Source of these receptors: a woman aged 18 to 35 in good health. The CDR3 runs from the conserved cysteine through the conserved F or W. A D gene is named only where the DNA matches it firmly. Some rows have no size entry. The others give once, few or many, or a class for an expanded clone.

V: TRBV20-1
D: TRBD1
J: TRBJ1-5
size: many
DNA: TGCAGTGCTAGATCTACGACAGGGCGCAATCAGCCCCAGCATTTT
CDR3: CSARSTTGRNQPQHF

V: TRBV21-1
D: NA
J: TRBJ2-2
size: few
DNA: TGTGCCAGCAGCAAAGATGCGGGCAGGGGGCGCGGCACCGGGGAGCTGTTTTTT
CDR3: CASSKDAGRGRGTGELFF

V: TRBV11-2
D: NA
J: TRBJ2-5
size: few
DNA: TGTGCCAGCAGCCTTGCAGGGTATTCAGAGACCCAGTACTTC
CDR3: CASSLAGYSETQYF

V: TRBV7-9
D: NA
J: TRBJ2-7
size: NA
DNA: TGTGCCAGCAGCTCTCCGGGGGACGAGCAGTACTTC
CDR3: CASSSPGDEQYF

V: TRBV29-1
D: TRBD2
J: TRBJ2-7
size: few
DNA: TGCAGCGTAGAAGTTAGCGGGGGGCCCTACGAGCAGTACTTC
CDR3: CSVEVSGGPYEQYF

V: TRBV21-1
D: NA
J: TRBJ1-5
size: NA
DNA: TGTGGCGCGTCGGGACAGTTTGGTCAGCCCCAGCATTTT
CDR3: CGASGQFGQPQHF

V: TRBV6-5
D: TRBD2
J: TRBJ2-7
size: NA
DNA: TGTGCCAGCAGTTACTCGCGACTAGCGGGGGTAAACGAGCAGTACTTC
CDR3: CASSYSRLAGVNEQYF

V: TRBV7-6
D: TRBD2
J: TRBJ2-1
size: few
DNA: TGTGCCAGCAGCTTAGAACCACCGGGACTAGCGGGGTACAATGAGCAGTTCTTC
CDR3: CASSLEPPGLAGYNEQFF

V: TRBV5-1
D: NA
J: TRBJ2-7
size: few
DNA: TGCGCCAGCAGCACGGACATTTACGAGCAGTACTTC
CDR3: CASSTDIYEQYF

V: TRBV3-1
D: NA
J: TRBJ1-2
size: NA
DNA: TGTGCCAGCAGCCAAGAACTAAGGGGCGCGGATGGCTACACCTTC
CDR3: CASSQELRGADGYTF

V: TRBV20-1
D: TRBD2
J: TRBJ2-7
size: NA
DNA: TGCAGTGCTCGCACGACGGGGGGACTAGCATATTACGAGCAGTACTTC
CDR3: CSARTTGGLAYYEQYF

V: TRBV4-2
D: TRBD1
J: TRBJ2-7
size: many
DNA: TGTGCCAGCAGCCAACCCAAGGAAAGGACAGGGCCTGTAGGAGATTTCTACGAGCAGTACTTC
CDR3: CASSQPKERTGPVGDFYEQYF

V: TRBV6-2/TRBV6-3
D: NA
J: TRBJ1-1
size: NA
DNA: TGTGCCAGCAAAGGGCCGGGGGTCGCTGAAGCTTTCTTT
CDR3: CASKGPGVAEAFF

V: TRBV6-2/TRBV6-3
D: TRBD1
J: TRBJ2-3
size: NA
DNA: TGTGCCAGCAGTTCGACGACAGGGAAGCCCTTCCCCACAGATACGCAGTATTTT
CDR3: CASSSTTGKPFPTDTQYF

V: TRBV6-1
D: NA
J: TRBJ2-5
size: NA
DNA: TGTGCCAGCAGACTACCGCGGCGTGGAGGAGAGACCCAGTACTTC
CDR3: CASRLPRRGGETQYF

V: TRBV5-1
D: TRBD2
J: TRBJ2-1
size: few
DNA: TGCGCCAGCAGCTCCGCGGGAGTTTTAAATGAGCAGTTCTTC
CDR3: CASSSAGVLNEQFF

V: TRBV6-6
D: TRBD2
J: TRBJ2-1
size: NA
DNA: TGTGCCAGCACGGGACTAGCCAGGAATGAGCAGTTCTTC
CDR3: CASTGLARNEQFF

V: TRBV7-8
D: NA
J: TRBJ2-5
size: NA
DNA: TGTGCCAGCAGCTTAGCGTCAGGGTGGAGGGGGGAGACCCAGTACTTC
CDR3: CASSLASGWRGETQYF

V: TRBV5-1
D: NA
J: TRBJ1-1
size: few
DNA: TGCGCCAGCAGCTTGGTGGCGGGGGCGAACACTGAAGCTTTCTTT
CDR3: CASSLVAGANTEAFF

V: TRBV28
D: TRBD2
J: TRBJ2-2
size: NA
DNA: TGTGCCAGCAGTTTATCCTCCCTACTAGCGGGGGGCTACACCGGGGAGCTGTTTTTT
CDR3: CASSLSSLLAGGYTGELFF

V: TRBV29-1
D: TRBD1
J: TRBJ2-3
size: few
DNA: TGCAGCATGCCGGGACAGGGGGCAACAGATACGCAGTATTTT
CDR3: CSMPGQGATDTQYF

V: TRBV20-1
D: NA
J: TRBJ2-3
size: many
DNA: TGCAGTGCTATGACGGGGGGCTCAGATACGCAGTATTTT
CDR3: CSAMTGGSDTQYF

V: TRBV9
D: TRBD1
J: TRBJ2-7
size: NA
DNA: TGTGCCAGCAGCCCCTGGGACAGGGGGTACGAGCAGTACTTC
CDR3: CASSPWDRGYEQYF

V: TRBV12-5
D: NA
J: TRBJ2-1
size: few
DNA: TGTGCTAGTGGTTTGTTTGGGTTTTCGGATGAGCAGTTCTTC
CDR3: CASGLFGFSDEQFF

V: TRBV2
D: NA
J: TRBJ2-7
size: NA
DNA: TGTGCCAGCAACCCAATTAGCTCGGGTTTGTACGAGCAGTACTTC
CDR3: CASNPISSGLYEQYF

V: TRBV11-2
D: TRBD2
J: TRBJ2-1
size: few
DNA: TGTGCCAGCAGCTTAGATCCGGGACTAGCCATCTACAATGAGCAGTTCTTC
CDR3: CASSLDPGLAIYNEQFF

V: TRBV5-1
D: NA
J: TRBJ2-7
size: many
DNA: TGCGCCAGCAGCCTGGCCGGACAAGTCTACGAGCAGTACTTC
CDR3: CASSLAGQVYEQYF

V: TRBV6-2/TRBV6-3
D: NA
J: TRBJ2-7
size: many
DNA: TGTGCCAGCAGTCACTGGGGCAGGACCTACGAGCAGTACTTC
CDR3: CASSHWGRTYEQYF

V: TRBV7-2
D: NA
J: TRBJ2-7
size: few
DNA: TGTGCCAGCAGTCTTGTCCCGGTCGAGCAGTACTTC
CDR3: CASSLVPVEQYF

V: TRBV3-1
D: NA
J: TRBJ2-3
size: many
DNA: TGTGCCAGCAGCCGAGATACACCTTATAGCACAGATACGCAGTATTTT
CDR3: CASSRDTPYSTDTQYF

V: TRBV2
D: TRBD2
J: TRBJ2-3
size: NA
DNA: TGTGCCAGCAGGCTGGCTAGCGGGGGGGTTTGGTTAGATACGCAGTATTTT
CDR3: CASRLASGGVWLDTQYF